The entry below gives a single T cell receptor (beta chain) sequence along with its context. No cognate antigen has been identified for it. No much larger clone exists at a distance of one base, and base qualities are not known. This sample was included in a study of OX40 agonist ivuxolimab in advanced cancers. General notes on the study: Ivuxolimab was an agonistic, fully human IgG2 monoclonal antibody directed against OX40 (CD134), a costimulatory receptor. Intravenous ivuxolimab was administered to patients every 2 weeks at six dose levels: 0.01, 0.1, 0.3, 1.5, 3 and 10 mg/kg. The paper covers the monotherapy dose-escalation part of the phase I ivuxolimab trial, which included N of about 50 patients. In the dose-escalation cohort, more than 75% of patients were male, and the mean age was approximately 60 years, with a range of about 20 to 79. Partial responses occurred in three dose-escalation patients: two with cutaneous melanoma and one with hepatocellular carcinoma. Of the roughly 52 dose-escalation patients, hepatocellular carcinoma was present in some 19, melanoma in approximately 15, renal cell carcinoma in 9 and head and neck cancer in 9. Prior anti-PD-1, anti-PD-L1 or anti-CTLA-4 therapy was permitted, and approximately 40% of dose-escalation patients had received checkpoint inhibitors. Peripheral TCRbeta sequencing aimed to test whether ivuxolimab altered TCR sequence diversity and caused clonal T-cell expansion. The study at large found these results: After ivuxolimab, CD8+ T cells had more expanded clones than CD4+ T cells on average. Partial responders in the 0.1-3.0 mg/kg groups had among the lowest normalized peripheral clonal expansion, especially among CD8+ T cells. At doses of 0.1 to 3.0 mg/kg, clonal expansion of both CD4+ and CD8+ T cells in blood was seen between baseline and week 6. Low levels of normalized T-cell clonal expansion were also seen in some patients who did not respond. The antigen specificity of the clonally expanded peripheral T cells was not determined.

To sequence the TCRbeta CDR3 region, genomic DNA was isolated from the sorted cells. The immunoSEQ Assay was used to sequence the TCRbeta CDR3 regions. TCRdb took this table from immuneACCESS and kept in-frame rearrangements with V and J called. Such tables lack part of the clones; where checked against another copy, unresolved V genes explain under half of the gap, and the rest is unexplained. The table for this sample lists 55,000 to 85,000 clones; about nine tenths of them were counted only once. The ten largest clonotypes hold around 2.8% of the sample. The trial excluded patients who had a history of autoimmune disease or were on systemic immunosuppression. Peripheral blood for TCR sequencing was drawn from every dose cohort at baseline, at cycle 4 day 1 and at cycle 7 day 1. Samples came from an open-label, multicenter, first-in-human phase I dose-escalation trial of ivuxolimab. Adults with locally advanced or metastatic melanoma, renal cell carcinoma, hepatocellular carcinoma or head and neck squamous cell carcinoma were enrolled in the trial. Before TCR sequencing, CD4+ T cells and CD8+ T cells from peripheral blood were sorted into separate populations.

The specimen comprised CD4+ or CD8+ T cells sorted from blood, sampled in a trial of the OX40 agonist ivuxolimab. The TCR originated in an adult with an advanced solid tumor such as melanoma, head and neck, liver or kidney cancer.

DNA sequence: TGTGCCAGCAGTTTTTACGGTAGTGAAAGCAATCAGCCCCAGCATTTT. The translation is CASSFYGSESNQPQHF. Recombination connected TRBV28 to TRBJ1-5; no D gene is confidently identified. The germline V gene sets CDR1 to MDHEN and CDR2 to SYDVKM. V sheds 3 bases and J sheds 1 base, leaving 13 bases between their ends. CDR3 length: 16 amino acids, cysteine to phenylalanine. Here the CDR3 DNA is all that survives: 48 bases in frame from base 1.